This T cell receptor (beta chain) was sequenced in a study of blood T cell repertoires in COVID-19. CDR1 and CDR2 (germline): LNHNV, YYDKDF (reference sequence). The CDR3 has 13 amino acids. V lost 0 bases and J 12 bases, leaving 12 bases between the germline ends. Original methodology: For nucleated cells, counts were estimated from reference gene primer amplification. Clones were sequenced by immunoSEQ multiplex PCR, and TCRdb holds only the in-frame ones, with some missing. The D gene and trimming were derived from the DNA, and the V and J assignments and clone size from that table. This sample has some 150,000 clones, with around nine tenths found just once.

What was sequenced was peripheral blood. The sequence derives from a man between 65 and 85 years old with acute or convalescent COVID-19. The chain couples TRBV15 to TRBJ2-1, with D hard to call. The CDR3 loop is CATSRDRGNRQFF. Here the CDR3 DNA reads TGTGCCACCAGCAGAGATCGCGGCAATCGGCAGTTCTTC.